The rows below give T cell receptor beta chains drawn from one sample of a study of neurological immune-mediated disorders. TCRdb called the 5' RACE reads again in MiXCR, with one record for every CDR3 protein. Here the sample spans 40,000 to 55,000 distinct CDR3 sequences, 3% to 3.5% being singletons. Specimen: PBMCs. Every receptor here comes from a woman in her forties or fifties with multiple sclerosis. Both conserved end residues are part of each CDR3. A D gene is named only where the DNA matches it firmly. Some rows have no size entry. The others give once, few or many, or a class for an expanded clone.

clone size	V gene	J gene	D gene	CDR3 DNA	CDR3 protein
many	TRBV12-3/TRBV12-4	TRBJ1-1	-	TGTGCCAGCAGTCCCTACGGGTTGGCGGTGAACACTGAAGCTTTCTTT	CASSPYGLAVNTEAFF
many	TRBV7-2	TRBJ2-3	TRBD1	TGTGCCAGCAGCTTAGGAGATTTTGGGGGACAGGGGGATACGCAGTATTTT	CASSLGDFGGQGDTQYF
many	TRBV20-1	TRBJ2-2	-	TGCAGTGCCCAACGCGCGGAGATCGCGAACACCGGGGAGCTGTTTTTT	CSAQRAEIANTGELFF
many	TRBV11-1	TRBJ2-3	TRBD2	TGTGCCAGCACCCGCGGGAGGTACACGGATACGCAGTATTTT	CASTRGRYTDTQYF
many	TRBV20-1	TRBJ1-2	-	TGCAGTGCCCTATTGGAAGACAGAATCTATGGCTACACCTTC	CSALLEDRIYGYTF
many	TRBV5-1	TRBJ2-6	TRBD1	TGCGCCAGCAGCGCGGGACAGGGGGGCCCTCTTGGGGCCAACGTCCTGACTTTC	CASSAGQGGPLGANVLTF
many	TRBV5-1	TRBJ1-2	-	TGCGCCAGCAGCGCGGACAGTTCTAACTATGGCTACACCTTC	CASSADSSNYGYTF
many	TRBV10-2	TRBJ2-5	-	TGCGCCAGCAGTCCGACTGGGTTGGAGACCCAGTACTTC	CASSPTGLETQYF
many	TRBV27	TRBJ2-3	TRBD2	TGTGCCAGCAGTTCTCAGCGGGAGCCAGATACGCAGTATTTT	CASSSQREPDTQYF
many	TRBV3-1	TRBJ1-5	TRBD1	TGTGCCAGCAGCCATGGAACAGGGGGAGGACAGCCCCAGCATTTT	CASSHGTGGGQPQHF
many	TRBV6-6	TRBJ2-2	-	TGTGCCAGCAGTTACAGAGGGGATTTAGCCGGGGAGCTGTTTTTT	CASSYRGDLAGELFF
many	TRBV20-1	TRBJ2-1	-	TGCAGTGCTAGAGGCTCCGCTGGGTCCTACAATGAGCAGTTCTTC	CSARGSAGSYNEQFF
many	TRBV2	TRBJ2-3	-	TGTGCCAGCAGTGACTGGACAGAGTACACAGATACGCAGTATTTT	CASSDWTEYTDTQYF
many	TRBV5-1	TRBJ2-5	TRBD1	TGCGCCAGCAGCTTTGAAGGGGGCGGGGAGACCCAGTACTTC	CASSFEGGGETQYF
-	TRBV20-1	TRBJ2-3	-	TGCAGTGCTAGAGATCTCCTACACACAGATACGCAGTATTTT	CSARDLLHTDTQYF
many	TRBV25-1	TRBJ1-2	-	TGTGCCAGCAGTGTCGGGCTTAACTATGGCTACACCTTC	CASSVGLNYGYTF
many	TRBV12-3/TRBV12-4	TRBJ2-3	-	TGTGCCAGCACCCCCCGGAAAGCTAGCACAGATACGCAGTATTTT	CASTPRKASTDTQYF
many	TRBV27	TRBJ1-6	-	TGTGCCAGCAGTTTAGAAGGGCAGTCAAATTCACCCCTCCACTTT	CASSLEGQSNSPLHF
many	TRBV5-1	TRBJ2-1	TRBD2	TGCGCCAGCAGCTTCAGCAGCGGGAGGGCCCGGAGCGGTGAGCAGTTCTTC	CASSFSSGRARSGEQFF
many	TRBV10-3	TRBJ1-1	-	TGTGCCATCAGGGATCAAATTCGCGTGAGCACTGAAGCTTTCTTT	CAIRDQIRVSTEAFF
many	TRBV20-1	TRBJ2-3	-	TGCAGTGCTGGGGGCCACTCCACAGATACGCAGTATTTT	CSAGGHSTDTQYF
many	TRBV6-5	TRBJ2-1	-	TGTGCCAGCAGTTACACCAGACACGGGCGGGATGAGCAGTTCTTC	CASSYTRHGRDEQFF
many	TRBV7-2	TRBJ2-2	TRBD2	TGTGCCAGCAGCGCCCAACTAGCGGGGGGGCCTTTGATCGACGGGGAGCTGTTTTTT	CASSAQLAGGPLIDGELFF
many	TRBV3-1	TRBJ1-2	-	TGTGCCAGCAGCCAGTCTAACAGGGTTGGCTACACCTTC	CASSQSNRVGYTF
many	TRBV7-3	TRBJ1-1	TRBD1	TGTGCCAGCAGCCAGGGGGAGAACACTGAAGCTTTCTTT	CASSQGENTEAFF
-	TRBV20-1	TRBJ1-3	-	TGCAGTGCGGACAGCAGCCTCTCTGGAAACACCATATATTTT	CSADSSLSGNTIYF
many	TRBV7-2	TRBJ1-6	-	TGTGCCAGCAGCTTAGCCTGGAGGGGTGCGGGATATAATTCACCCCTCCACTTT	CASSLAWRGAGYNSPLHF
many	TRBV20-1	TRBJ2-7	TRBD1	TGCAGTGCTAGAGCGGGACAGGGTAACGAGCAGTACTTC	CSARAGQGNEQYF
many	TRBV5-1	TRBJ2-1	TRBD2	TGCGCCAGCAGCGCGCAACTAGCGGCGGAGTACAATGAGCAGTTCTTC	CASSAQLAAEYNEQFF
many	TRBV12-3/TRBV12-4	TRBJ2-5	-	TGTGCCAGCAGCCTTAGGAAGAACCAAGAGACCCAGTACTTC	CASSLRKNQETQYF
many	TRBV7-8	TRBJ2-1	TRBD2	TGTGCCAGCAGCCCGACTAGCGGGGGGTACAATGAGCAGTTCTTC	CASSPTSGGYNEQFF
-	TRBV6-2/TRBV6-3	TRBJ2-5	-	TGTGCCAGCAGTTATCGTAGACTGCTCCAAGAGACCCAGTACTTC	CASSYRRLLQETQYF
many	TRBV20-1	TRBJ2-7	-	TGCAGTGCTAGTGACCCCACGGCGACGTCGACCTACGAGCAGTACTTC	CSASDPTATSTYEQYF
many	TRBV27	TRBJ1-2	-	TGTGCCAGCAGTTTATTGGGGAACTATGGCTACACCTTC	CASSLLGNYGYTF
many	TRBV5-1	TRBJ2-7	-	TGCGCCAGCAGCTCTCTTGAGGCCCACGAGCAGTACTTC	CASSSLEAHEQYF
many	TRBV5-1	TRBJ1-1	TRBD1	TGCGCCAGCAGTCGAGGAATTCGGACAGGGAGGGTGATGAACACTGAAGCTTTCTTT	CASSRGIRTGRVMNTEAFF
many	TRBV15	TRBJ2-1	-	TGTGCCACCAGCAGAGAGGGTCCTGGGTCCTACAATGAGCAGTTCTTC	CATSREGPGSYNEQFF
many	TRBV28	TRBJ1-2	-	TGTGCCAGCAGTTTGCAACAGTATGGCTACACCTTC	CASSLQQYGYTF
-	TRBV7-8	TRBJ2-2	-	TGTGCCAGCAGCTTAGCGGGGGGGCAAAACACCGGGGAGCTGTTTTTT	CASSLAGGQNTGELFF
-	TRBV28	TRBJ2-1	TRBD1	TGTGCCAGCAGTTTACCTGGGACAGGGACCGCCAATGAGCAGTTCTTC	CASSLPGTGTANEQFF
many	TRBV20-1	TRBJ2-6	-	TGCAGTGCGGGTGGGTTCCACATCCCTGGGGCCAACGTCCTGACTTTC	CSAGGFHIPGANVLTF
-	TRBV20-1	TRBJ2-3	TRBD1	TGCAGTGCTCCCGGACAGGGTAGCCGGACAGATACGCAGTATTTT	CSAPGQGSRTDTQYF
many	TRBV20-1	TRBJ1-2	TRBD1	TGCAGTGCTAGAGACGCCAGGGGGGACTATGGCTACACCTTC	CSARDARGDYGYTF
many	TRBV20-1	TRBJ1-2	TRBD1	TGCAGTGCTAGAGAGACAGGGAACTATGGCTACACCTTC	CSARETGNYGYTF
many	TRBV9	TRBJ1-1	TRBD1	TGTGCCAGCAGCAGACAGGGGATTAACACTGAAGCTTTCTTT	CASSRQGINTEAFF
many	TRBV15	TRBJ1-6	-	TGTGCCACCAGCAGAGATCGGCCAGGAGAAAATTCACCCCTCCACTTT	CATSRDRPGENSPLHF
many	TRBV7-8	TRBJ2-1	TRBD1	TGTGCCAGCAGCTTAGGGGACAGTTTCAACAATGAGCAGTTCTTC	CASSLGDSFNNEQFF
many	TRBV4-1	TRBJ2-3	-	TGCGCCAGCAGCCAAAGGGTATCGGTAGGGGGGGGGCTTTCTTCCACAGATACGCAGTATTTT	CASSQRVSVGGGLSSTDTQYF
few	TRBV20-1	TRBJ2-3	-	TGCAGTGCTTGCGGACTGGGGAACACAGATACGCAGTATTTT	CSACGLGNTDTQYF
many	TRBV7-8	TRBJ2-5	-	TGTGCCAGCAGCTTAGACTACCGCGGAGAGACCCAGTACTTC	CASSLDYRGETQYF
many	TRBV20-1	TRBJ2-5	-	TGCAGTGCTAGGTGGGGACTCCAAGAGACCCAGTACTTC	CSARWGLQETQYF
many	TRBV3-1	TRBJ2-3	TRBD2	TGTGCCAGCAGCCGACTAGCGGGAGGGAGCACAGATACGCAGTATTTT	CASSRLAGGSTDTQYF